The clone carrying this TCR beta chain was seen once. Its specificity is not known. The data were obtained in a study of cytotoxic CD8 clonotypes in ibrutinib-treated CLL. Background on the study: Researchers reported more than nine relapsed/refractory and approximately 16 treatment-naive patients, 17 to 18 of them IGHV unmutated. Recorded responses included approximately 24 partial and 2 complete; following median approximately six years, roughly 15 stayed remitted and 12 progressed.

Overall study results and limits: Clonality, elevated at ibrutinib response, dropped back toward baseline at progression.

Sequencing was performed with immunoSEQ multiplex PCR; in TCRdb, only in-frame clones are kept and a portion is missing. This sample has 12,000 or so clones, with 75% to 85% found just once. Trimming pared 1 base from V and 1 base from J, leaving 10 bases between. This CDR3 contains 15 residues. CDR1 SGHVS and CDR2 FNYEAQ come from the germline V gene. The chain links TRBV7-6 to TRBJ1-1, with TRBD1 as a possible D gene (6 bases). The sequenced sample was PBMCs, obtained at disease progression, from a patient treated with ibrutinib. The TCR originated in a human donor with chronic lymphocytic leukemia. The CDR3 region is CASSLEGGGNTEAFF. Here the CDR3 DNA reads TGTGCCAGCAGCTTAGAAGGAGGGGGGAACACTGAAGCTTTCTTT.